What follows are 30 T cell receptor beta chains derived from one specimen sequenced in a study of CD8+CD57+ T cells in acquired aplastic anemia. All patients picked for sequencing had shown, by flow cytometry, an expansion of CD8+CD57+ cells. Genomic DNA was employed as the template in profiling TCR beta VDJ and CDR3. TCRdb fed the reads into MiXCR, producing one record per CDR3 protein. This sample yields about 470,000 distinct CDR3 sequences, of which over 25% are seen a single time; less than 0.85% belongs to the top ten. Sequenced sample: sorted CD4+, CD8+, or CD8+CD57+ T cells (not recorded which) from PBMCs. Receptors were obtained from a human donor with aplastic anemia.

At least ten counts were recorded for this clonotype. The CDR3 DNA follows: TGTGCCATCAGGGACAGTTACCACGAGCAGTACTTC. Protein product: CAIRDSYHEQYF. The rearrangement joins TRBV10-3 to TRBJ2-7, with a weak D call TRBD1 (6 bases). Germline loops: CDR1 ENHRY, CDR2 SYGVKD. V shed 6 bases and J shed 5 bases, with 11 bases lying between them. The CDR3 runs 12 residues.

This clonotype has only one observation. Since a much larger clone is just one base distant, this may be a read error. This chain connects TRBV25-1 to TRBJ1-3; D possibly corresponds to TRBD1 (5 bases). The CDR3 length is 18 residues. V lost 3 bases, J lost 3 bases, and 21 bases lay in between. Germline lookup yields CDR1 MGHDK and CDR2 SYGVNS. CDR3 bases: TGTGCCAGCAGTGACGGAATGGGGCTTCGGGGGATTGGAAACACCATATATTTT. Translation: CASSDGMGLRGIGNTIYF.

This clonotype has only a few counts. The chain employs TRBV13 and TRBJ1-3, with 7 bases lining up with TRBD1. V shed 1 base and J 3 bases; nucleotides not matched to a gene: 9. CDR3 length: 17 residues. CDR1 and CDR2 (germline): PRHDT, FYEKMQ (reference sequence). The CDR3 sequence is CASSLAVAGGSGNTIYF. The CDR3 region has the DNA TGTGCCAGCAGCTTAGCGGTTGCAGGGGGTAGTGGAAACACCATATATTTT.

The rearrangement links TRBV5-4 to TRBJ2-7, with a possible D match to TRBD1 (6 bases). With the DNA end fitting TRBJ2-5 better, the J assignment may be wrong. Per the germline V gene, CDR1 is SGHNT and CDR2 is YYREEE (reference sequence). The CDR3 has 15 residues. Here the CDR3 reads CASSSGRDIVETQYF. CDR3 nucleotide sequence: TGTGCCAGCAGCAGTGGCCGGGACATCGTCGAGACCCAGTACTTC.

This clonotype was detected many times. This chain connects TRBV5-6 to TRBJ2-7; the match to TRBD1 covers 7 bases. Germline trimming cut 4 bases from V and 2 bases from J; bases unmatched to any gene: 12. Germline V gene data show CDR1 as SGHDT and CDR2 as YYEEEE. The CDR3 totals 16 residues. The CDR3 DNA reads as TGTGCCAGCAGCCACAAAACGGGACAGTTTACCTACGAGCAGTACTTC. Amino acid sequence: CASSHKTGQFTYEQYF.

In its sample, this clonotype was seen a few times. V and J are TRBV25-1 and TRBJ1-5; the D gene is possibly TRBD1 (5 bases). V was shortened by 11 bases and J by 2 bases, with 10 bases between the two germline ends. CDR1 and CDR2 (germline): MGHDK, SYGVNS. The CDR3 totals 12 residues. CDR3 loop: CALRVGNQPQHF. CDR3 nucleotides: TGTGCCCTCAGGGTGGGCAATCAGCCCCAGCATTTT.

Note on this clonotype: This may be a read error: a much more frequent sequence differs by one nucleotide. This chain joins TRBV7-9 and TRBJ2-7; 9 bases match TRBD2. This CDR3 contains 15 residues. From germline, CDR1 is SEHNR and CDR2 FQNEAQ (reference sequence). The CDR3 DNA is TGTGCCAGCAGCTTAGCTGGCGGGAGGGCCAACGAGCGGTACTTC. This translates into CASSLAGGRANERYF.

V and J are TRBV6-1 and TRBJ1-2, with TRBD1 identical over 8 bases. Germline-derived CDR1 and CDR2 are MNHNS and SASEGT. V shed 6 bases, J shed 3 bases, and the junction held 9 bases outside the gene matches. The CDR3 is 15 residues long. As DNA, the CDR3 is TGTGCCAGCAGAAACCAGGGGGCGCTTCACTATGGCTACACCTTC. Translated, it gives CASRNQGALHYGYTF.

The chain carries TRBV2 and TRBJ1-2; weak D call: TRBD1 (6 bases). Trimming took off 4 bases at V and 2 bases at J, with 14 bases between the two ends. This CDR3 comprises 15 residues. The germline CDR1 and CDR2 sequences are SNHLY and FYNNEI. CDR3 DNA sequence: TGTGCCAGCAGTGGAGGGGGGAAGTCGAACTATGGCTACACCTTC. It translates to CASSGGGKSNYGYTF.

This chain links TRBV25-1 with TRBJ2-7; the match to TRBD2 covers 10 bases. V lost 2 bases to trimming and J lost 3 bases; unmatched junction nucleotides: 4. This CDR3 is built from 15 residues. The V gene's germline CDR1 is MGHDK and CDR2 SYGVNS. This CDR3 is CASSEGLAGDYEQYF. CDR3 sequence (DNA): TGTGCCAGCAGTGAAGGGCTAGCGGGGGACTACGAGCAGTACTTC.

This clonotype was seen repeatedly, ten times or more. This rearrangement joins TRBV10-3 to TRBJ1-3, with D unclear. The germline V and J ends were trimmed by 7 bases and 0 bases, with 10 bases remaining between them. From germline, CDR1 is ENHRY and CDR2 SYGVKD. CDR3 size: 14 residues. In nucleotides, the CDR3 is TGTGCCATCATTGGAGCTGACTCTGGAAACACCATATATTTT. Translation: CAIIGADSGNTIYF.

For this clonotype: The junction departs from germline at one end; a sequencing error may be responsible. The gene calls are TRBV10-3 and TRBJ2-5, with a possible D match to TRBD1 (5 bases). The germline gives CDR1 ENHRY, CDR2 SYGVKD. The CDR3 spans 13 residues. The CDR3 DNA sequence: TGTGCCAGCAGTGAAGGCAGGGTAGAGACCCAGTACTTC. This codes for CASSEGRVETQYF.

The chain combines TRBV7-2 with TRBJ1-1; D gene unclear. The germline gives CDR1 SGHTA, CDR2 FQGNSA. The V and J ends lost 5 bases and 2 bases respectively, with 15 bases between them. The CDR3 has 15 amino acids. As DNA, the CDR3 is TGTGCCAGCAGCGCCCAAACGGGCTTAAACACTGAAGCTTTCTTT. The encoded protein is CASSAQTGLNTEAFF.

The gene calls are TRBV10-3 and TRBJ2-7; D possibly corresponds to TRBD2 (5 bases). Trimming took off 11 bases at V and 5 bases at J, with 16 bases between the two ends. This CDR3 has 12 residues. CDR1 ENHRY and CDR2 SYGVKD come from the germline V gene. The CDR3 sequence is CAGTRARNEQYF. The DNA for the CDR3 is TGTGCCGGAACTAGAGCAAGGAACGAGCAGTACTTC.

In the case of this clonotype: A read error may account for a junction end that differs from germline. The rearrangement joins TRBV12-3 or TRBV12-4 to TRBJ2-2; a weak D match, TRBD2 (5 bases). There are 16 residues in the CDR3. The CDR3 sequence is CASSAYLGIEHRGAVF. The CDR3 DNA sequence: TGTGCCAGCAGTGCGTACTTGGGGATCGAACACCGGGGAGCTGTTTTT.

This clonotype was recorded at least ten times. The CDR3 loop is CAISESGNTIYF. CDR3 nucleotides: TGTGCCATCAGTGAGTCTGGAAACACCATATATTTT. This sequence joins TRBV10-3 and TRBJ1-3; no clear D. This CDR3 is built from 12 residues. CDR1 and CDR2 (germline): ENHRY, SYGVKD. Trimming took 0 bases from V and 3 from J, leaving 0 bases between them.

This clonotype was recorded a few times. This chain's CDR3 is CASSPWTGSRSGELFF. The DNA for the CDR3 is TGTGCCAGCAGCCCATGGACAGGGAGTCGGTCCGGGGAGCTGTTTTTT. The V and J genes are TRBV11-2 and TRBJ2-2; 8 bases fit TRBD1. The V segment lost 5 bases and the J segment 6 bases; nucleotides outside the gene matches: 11. This CDR3 spans 16 amino acids. Germline V gene lookup returns CDR1 SGHAT and CDR2 FQNNGV.

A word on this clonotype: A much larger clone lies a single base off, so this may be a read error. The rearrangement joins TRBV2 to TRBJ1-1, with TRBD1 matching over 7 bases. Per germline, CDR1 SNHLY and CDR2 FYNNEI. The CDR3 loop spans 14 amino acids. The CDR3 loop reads CASSGGGQNAEAFF. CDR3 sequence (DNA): TGTGCCAGCAGTGGAGGGGGACAGAACGCTGAAGCTTTCTTT. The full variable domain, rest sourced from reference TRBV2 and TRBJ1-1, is EPEVTQTPSHQVTQMGQEVILRCVPISNHLYFYWYRQILGQKVEFLVSFYNNEISEKSEIFDDQFSVERPDGSNFTLKIRSTKLEDSAMYFCASSGGGQNAEAFFGQGTRLTVV.

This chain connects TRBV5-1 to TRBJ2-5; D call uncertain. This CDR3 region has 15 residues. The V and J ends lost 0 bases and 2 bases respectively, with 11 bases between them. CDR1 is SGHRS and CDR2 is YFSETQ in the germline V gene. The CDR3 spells CASSLEPGFQETQYF. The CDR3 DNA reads TGCGCCAGCAGCTTGGAACCAGGCTTTCAAGAGACCCAGTACTTC.

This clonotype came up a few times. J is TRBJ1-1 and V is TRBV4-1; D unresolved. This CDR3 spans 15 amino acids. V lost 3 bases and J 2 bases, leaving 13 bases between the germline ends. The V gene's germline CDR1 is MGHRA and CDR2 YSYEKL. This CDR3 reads CASSHPPGGNTEAFF. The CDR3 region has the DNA TGCGCCAGCAGCCACCCCCCTGGTGGAAACACTGAAGCTTTCTTT.

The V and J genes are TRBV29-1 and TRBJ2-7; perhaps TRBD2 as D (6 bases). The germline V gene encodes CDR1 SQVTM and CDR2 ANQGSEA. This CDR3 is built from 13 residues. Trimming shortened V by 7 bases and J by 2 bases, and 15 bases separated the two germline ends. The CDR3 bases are TGCAGCGCGCGGACTACCGGGGCCTACGAGCAGTACTTC. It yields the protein CSARTTGAYEQYF.

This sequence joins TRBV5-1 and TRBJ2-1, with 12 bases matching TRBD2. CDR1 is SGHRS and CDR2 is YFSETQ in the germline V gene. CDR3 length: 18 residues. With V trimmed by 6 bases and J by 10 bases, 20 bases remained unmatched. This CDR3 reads CASTARSVGLAGHREQFF. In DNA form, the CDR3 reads TGCGCCAGCACCGCGAGAAGTGTGGGACTAGCGGGTCACAGGGAGCAGTTCTTC. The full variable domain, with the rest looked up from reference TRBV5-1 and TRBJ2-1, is KAGVTQTPRYLIKTRGQQVTLSCSPISGHRSVSWYQQTPGQGLQFLFEYFSETQRNKGNFPGRFSGRQFSNSRSEMNVSTLELGDSALYLCASTARSVGLAGHREQFFGPGTRLTVL.

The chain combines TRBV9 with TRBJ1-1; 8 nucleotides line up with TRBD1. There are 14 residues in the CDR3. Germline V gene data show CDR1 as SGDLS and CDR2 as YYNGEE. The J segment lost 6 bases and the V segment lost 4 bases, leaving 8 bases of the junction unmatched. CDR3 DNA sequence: TGTGCCAGCAGCCTCTACGGACAGGGCGCTGAAGCTTTCTTT. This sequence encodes CASSLYGQGAEAFF. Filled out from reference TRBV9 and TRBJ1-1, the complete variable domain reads DSGVTQTPKHLITATGQRVTLRCSPRSGDLSVYWYQQSLDQGLQFLIQYYNGEERAKGNILERFSAQQFPDLHSELNLSSLELGDSALYFCASSLYGQGAEAFFGQGTRLTVV.

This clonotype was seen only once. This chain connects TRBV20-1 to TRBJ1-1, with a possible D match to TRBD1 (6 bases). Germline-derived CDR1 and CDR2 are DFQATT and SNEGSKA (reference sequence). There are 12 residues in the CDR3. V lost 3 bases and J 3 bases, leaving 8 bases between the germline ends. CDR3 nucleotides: TGCAGTGCTAGTAAGGGGGACACTGAAGCTTTCTTT. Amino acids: CSASKGDTEAFF.

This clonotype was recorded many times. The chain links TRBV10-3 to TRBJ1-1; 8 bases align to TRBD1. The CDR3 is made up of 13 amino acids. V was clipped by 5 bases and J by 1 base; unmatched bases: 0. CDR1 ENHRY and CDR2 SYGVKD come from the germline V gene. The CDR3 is CAISQGANTEAFF. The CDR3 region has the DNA TGTGCCATCAGTCAGGGGGCGAACACTGAAGCTTTCTTT.

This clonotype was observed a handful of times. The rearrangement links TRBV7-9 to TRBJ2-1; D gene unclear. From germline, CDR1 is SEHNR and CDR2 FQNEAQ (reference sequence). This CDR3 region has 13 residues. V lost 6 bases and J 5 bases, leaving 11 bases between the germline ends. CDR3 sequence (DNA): TGTGCCAGCAGGCCGACAAACAACAATGAGCAGTTCTTC. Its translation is CASRPTNNNEQFF.

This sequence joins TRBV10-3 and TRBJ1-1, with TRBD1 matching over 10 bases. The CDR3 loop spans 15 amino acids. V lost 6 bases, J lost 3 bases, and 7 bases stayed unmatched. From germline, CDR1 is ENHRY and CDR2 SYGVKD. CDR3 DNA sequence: TGTGCCATCAGGATGGACAGGGGGAGGGACACTGAAGCTTTCTTT. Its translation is CAIRMDRGRDTEAFF.

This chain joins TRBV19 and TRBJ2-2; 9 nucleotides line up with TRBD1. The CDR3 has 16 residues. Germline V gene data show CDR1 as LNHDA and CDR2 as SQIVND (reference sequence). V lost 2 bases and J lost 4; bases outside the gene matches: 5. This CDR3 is CASSIPGQGTTGELFF. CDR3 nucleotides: TGTGCCAGTAGTATACCCGGACAGGGGACCACCGGGGAGCTGTTTTTT.

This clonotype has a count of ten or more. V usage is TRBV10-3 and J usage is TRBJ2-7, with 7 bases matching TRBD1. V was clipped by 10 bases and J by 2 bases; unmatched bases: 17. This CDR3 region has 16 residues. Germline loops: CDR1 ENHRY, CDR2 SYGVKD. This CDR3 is CATATIPGQAPYEQYF. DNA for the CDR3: TGTGCCACCGCGACCATTCCTGGACAGGCTCCCTACGAGCAGTACTTC.

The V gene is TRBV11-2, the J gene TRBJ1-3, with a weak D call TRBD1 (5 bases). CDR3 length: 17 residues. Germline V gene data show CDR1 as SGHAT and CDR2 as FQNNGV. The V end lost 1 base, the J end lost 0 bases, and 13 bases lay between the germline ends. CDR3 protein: CASSLGGTTHSGNTIYF. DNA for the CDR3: TGTGCCAGCAGCTTAGGGGGGACTACCCACTCTGGAAACACCATATATTTT.